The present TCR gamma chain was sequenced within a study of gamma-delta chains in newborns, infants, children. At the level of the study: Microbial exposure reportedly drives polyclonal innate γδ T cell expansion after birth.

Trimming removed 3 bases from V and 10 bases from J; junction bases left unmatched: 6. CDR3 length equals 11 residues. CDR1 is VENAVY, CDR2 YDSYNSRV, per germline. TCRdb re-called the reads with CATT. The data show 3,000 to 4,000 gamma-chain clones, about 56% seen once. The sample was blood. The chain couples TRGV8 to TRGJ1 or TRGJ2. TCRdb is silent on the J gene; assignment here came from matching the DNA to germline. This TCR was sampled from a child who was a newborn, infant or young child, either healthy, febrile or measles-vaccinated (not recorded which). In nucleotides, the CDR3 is TGTGCCACCTGGGATTTGGGAAAGAAACTCTTT. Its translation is CATWDLGKKLF.